This T cell receptor beta chain was sequenced in a study of blood T cell repertoires in COVID-19. Turning to the study itself: Samples taken during acute and convalescent COVID-19 were collected in the United States, Italy and Spain. PBMCs, B-cell-depleted T cells, or T cells were the source of the cDNA or gDNA that made up the material.

This CDR3 spans 15 amino acids. V lost 4 bases, J lost 3 bases, and 9 bases stayed unmatched. The V gene's germline CDR1 is SGHRS and CDR2 YFSETQ. Original methodology: Quantification of nucleated cells was approximated via reference gene primer amplification. Only in-frame clones appear in the TCRdb table, and some are missing; sequencing was by immunoSEQ multiplex PCR. That table gives V, J and clone size, and the DNA gave D and trimming. The sample consists of more than 300,000 clones, roughly 88% of them appearing once. This chain joins TRBV5-1 and TRBJ2-5; TRBD1 matches 7 bases. Source material: peripheral blood. The sequence came from a woman aged 45 to 65 with acute or convalescent COVID-19. The CDR3 reads CASSTLSQGEETQYF. The CDR3 bases are TGCGCCAGCAGCACCTTGAGTCAGGGGGAAGAGACCCAGTACTTC.